A selection of T cell receptor beta chains follows, all from one sample in a study of blood T cell repertoires in COVID-19. The assay was immunoSEQ multiplex PCR, and TCRdb's table has in-frame clones only and misses some. The data contain roughly 110,000 clones, 80% to 85% of them singletons. Input material: peripheral blood. Receptors originate from a man in his 70s with acute or convalescent COVID-19. Both conserved end residues are part of each CDR3. The order of the fields is CDR3 length, V gene, clone size, D gene, J gene, CDR3 DNA, CDR3 protein. A D gene is named only where the DNA matches it firmly. Rows may omit the clone size; those that give it use once, few, many or a size class.

12,TRBV12-3/TRBV12-4,-,-,TRBJ2-1,TGTGCCAGCAAAGCCAAGGGGGATGAGCAGTTCTTC,CASKAKGDEQFF
13,TRBV18,-,TRBD1,TRBJ1-5,TGTGCCAGCTCACCCGACAGGGCGCAGCCCCAGCATTTT,CASSPDRAQPQHF
15,TRBV27,-,-,TRBJ1-2,TGTGCCAGCAGTTTTGTGACAGGATTAAACTATGGCTACACCTTC,CASSFVTGLNYGYTF
21,TRBV6-6,-,TRBD1,TRBJ1-5,TGTGCCAGCAGTCGGATCCTAACTCCGGGACAGGGGGGGTATAGCAATCAGCCCCAGCATTTT,CASSRILTPGQGGYSNQPQHF
14,TRBV4-3,-,TRBD2,TRBJ2-7,TGCGCCAGCAGCCTCCAGCGGGGACCCTACGAGCAGTACTTC,CASSLQRGPYEQYF
14,TRBV27,-,TRBD1,TRBJ1-6,TGTGCCAGCACGTGGGGACAGGGCCGGTCACCCCTCCACTTT,CASTWGQGRSPLHF
15,TRBV5-8,-,TRBD2,TRBJ2-1,TGTGCCAGCAGCTTGGGGCTAGCGGATTACAATGAGCAGTTCTTC,CASSLGLADYNEQFF
15,TRBV10-3,-,TRBD2,TRBJ2-5,TGTGCCATCAGTGAGTTTACGACTAGCAGGGAGACCCAGTACTTC,CAISEFTTSRETQYF
13,TRBV29-1,-,-,TRBJ2-3,TGCAGCGTTGAAGTTGGCGGAGGGAATCCGCAGTATTTT,CSVEVGGGNPQYF
15,TRBV11-2,-,-,TRBJ2-2,TGTGCCAGCAGCGTGGTCGCCCGGGGGACCGGGGAGCTGTTTTTT,CASSVVARGTGELFF
16,TRBV18,-,TRBD1,TRBJ1-1,TGTGCCAGCTCACCGCTCCAGGGGGCAGGGAACACTGAAGCTTTCTTT,CASSPLQGAGNTEAFF
15,TRBV27,-,TRBD2,TRBJ2-2,TGTGCCAGCAGTTTCGGGACTAGCACCACCGGGGAGCTGTTTTTT,CASSFGTSTTGELFF
19,TRBV7-8,-,-,TRBJ1-5,TGTGCCAGCAGCTTAGCGGGGGGGAGTTCCAGGGATAGCAATCAGCCCCAGCATTTT,CASSLAGGSSRDSNQPQHF
12,TRBV12-3/TRBV12-4,-,-,TRBJ1-1,TGTGCCAGCAGGAGGGATGCCACTGAAGCTTTCTTT,CASRRDATEAFF
13,TRBV12-3/TRBV12-4,once,TRBD1,TRBJ1-2,TGTGCCAGCAGCTACAAGACAGGGTCTGGCTACACCTTC,CASSYKTGSGYTF
16,TRBV3-1/TRBV3-2,-,-,TRBJ2-4,TGTGCCAGCAGCCAAGATCCAGGGGCAAGCAAAAACATTCAGTACTTC,CASSQDPGASKNIQYF
15,TRBV18,once,-,TRBJ2-1,TGTGCCAGCTCATTAGGACCGGGGGATTACAATGAGCAGTTCTTC,CASSLGPGDYNEQFF
16,TRBV5-5,-,-,TRBJ1-5,TGTGCCAGCAGCTTGGACTTTAGGGGTGGCAATCAGCCCCAGCATTTT,CASSLDFRGGNQPQHF
17,TRBV10-3,-,TRBD1,TRBJ2-2,TGTGCCATCACCCCGGGACAGGACGGTAGGGACACCGGGGAGCTGTTTTTT,CAITPGQDGRDTGELFF
14,TRBV29-1,-,TRBD2,TRBJ2-3,TGCAGCTACGCATTCCGGGGGGGGGCCGATACGCAGTATTTT,CSYAFRGGADTQYF
13,TRBV7-3,-,TRBD1,TRBJ2-7,TGTGCCAGCAACGAGGGACAGGGGGGCGAGCAGTACTTC,CASNEGQGGEQYF
16,TRBV7-2,-,-,TRBJ1-2,TGTGCCAGCAGCTCCGGGCCAGGGTCCGCGTCATATGGCTACACCTTC,CASSSGPGSASYGYTF
15,TRBV6-5,once,TRBD2,TRBJ2-2,TGTGCCAGCAGTAAAACTAGCGGGGGCACCGGGGAGCTGTTTTTT,CASSKTSGGTGELFF
14,TRBV2,-,TRBD1,TRBJ2-2,TGTGCCAGCCAACAGGGGGTAAACACCGGGGAGCTGTTTTTT,CASQQGVNTGELFF
15,TRBV9,-,TRBD1,TRBJ1-6,TGTGCCAGCAGCGTCAGCCAGGGGGCGCAGTCACCCCTCCACTTT,CASSVSQGAQSPLHF
20,TRBV4-2,-,TRBD2,TRBJ2-1,TGTGCCAGCAGCCAAGAGCCGGGACTAGAGGGCGCGATCTCCTACAATGAGCAGTTCTTC,CASSQEPGLEGAISYNEQFF
15,TRBV11-2,-,-,TRBJ1-4,TGTGCCAGCAGCTTACTGCCGTCGGCTAATGAAAAACTGTTTTTT,CASSLLPSANEKLFF
16,TRBV6-5,-,TRBD1,TRBJ1-3,TGTGCCAGCAGTTACCTCGGACAGGCGGCGGGAAACACCATATATTTT,CASSYLGQAAGNTIYF
12,TRBV6-1,-,-,TRBJ1-2,TGTGCCAGCAGTGAGCGAGACTATGGCTACACCTTC,CASSERDYGYTF
18,TRBV5-6,-,TRBD2,TRBJ2-7,TGTGCCAGCAGCTTGACGGGACTAGCGGGGGGGCCGGTGGACGAGCAGTACTTC,CASSLTGLAGGPVDEQYF
14,TRBV6-6,-,TRBD2,TRBJ2-1,TGTGCCAGCAGTTCTAGCGGGGGCTGGAATGAGCAGTTCTTC,CASSSSGGWNEQFF
15,TRBV4-1,-,TRBD1,TRBJ1-2,TGCGCCAGCAGCCCGGGACAGGGGGCGCTCGATGGCTACACCTTC,CASSPGQGALDGYTF
15,TRBV9,once,TRBD1,TRBJ1-1,TGTGCCAGCAGCGTAGAGGAGGGGGCGAACACTGAAGCTTTCTTT,CASSVEEGANTEAFF
12,TRBV29-1,-,TRBD1,TRBJ2-7,TGCAGCGTTGTAGGGACAGACTACGAGCAGTACTTC,CSVVGTDYEQYF
15,TRBV6-2/TRBV6-3,-,TRBD1,TRBJ2-1,TGTGCCAGCAGTTATAGACAGGGGACCTACAATGAGCAGTTCTTC,CASSYRQGTYNEQFF
15,TRBV19,once,-,TRBJ1-1,TGTGCCAGTAGTATCCTAACAGGGACGAACACTGAAGCTTTCTTT,CASSILTGTNTEAFF
18,TRBV4-2,-,-,TRBJ1-6,TGTGCCAGCAGCCGACTCCCCCCGAGAGGACAGTCTAATTCACCCCTCCACTTT,CASSRLPPRGQSNSPLHF
15,TRBV5-1,-,TRBD1,TRBJ2-1,TGCGCCAGCAAACTACAGGGGGCTCCTGGCAATGAGCAGTTCTTC,CASKLQGAPGNEQFF
13,TRBV12-3/TRBV12-4,-,TRBD1,TRBJ1-2,TGTGCCAGCAGTTTAGGGGCAGGGGGAACTTCCTTCTTC,CASSLGAGGTSFF
16,TRBV2,-,TRBD1,TRBJ1-1,TGTGCCAGCAGCTTCCCGGGACAGGGGGCGAGTACTGAAGCTTTCTTT,CASSFPGQGASTEAFF
14,TRBV5-1,-,TRBD1,TRBJ2-1,TGCGCCAGCAATCCTAGACAGGGGTACAATGAGCAGTTCTTC,CASNPRQGYNEQFF
14,TRBV11-1,-,-,TRBJ1-1,TGTGCCAGCAGCTTAGTACCCCCGAGCACTGAAGCTTTCTTT,CASSLVPPSTEAFF
16,TRBV7-2,-,TRBD2,TRBJ2-7,TGTGCCAGCAGCTTAGCGGCTAGCGGGGGGAGGTACGAGCAGTACTTC,CASSLAASGGRYEQYF
15,TRBV5-1,-,-,TRBJ1-1,TGCGCCAGCAGCTCAACAAACCCGGGGGAAACTGAAGCTTTCTTT,CASSSTNPGETEAFF
16,TRBV27,-,TRBD1,TRBJ1-2,TGTGCCAGCAGTTGGGGGGTGACAGGGTCTAACTATGGCTACACCTTC,CASSWGVTGSNYGYTF
15,TRBV7-9,-,TRBD1,TRBJ1-5,TGTGCCAGCAGCCGAGGACAGGGGGCGAGTCAGCCCCAGCATTTT,CASSRGQGASQPQHF
13,TRBV3-1/TRBV3-2,-,-,TRBJ1-5,TGTGCCAGCAGCCAAGAACTTCGCGGGCCCCAGCATTTT,CASSQELRGPQHF
14,TRBV6-5,-,TRBD1,TRBJ1-1,TGTGCCAGCAGGCCAGGGGGAATGAACACTGAAGCTTTCTTT,CASRPGGMNTEAFF
14,TRBV18,-,-,TRBJ1-2,TGTGCCAGCTCACAGCTTGACAGAAACTATGGCTACACCTTC,CASSQLDRNYGYTF